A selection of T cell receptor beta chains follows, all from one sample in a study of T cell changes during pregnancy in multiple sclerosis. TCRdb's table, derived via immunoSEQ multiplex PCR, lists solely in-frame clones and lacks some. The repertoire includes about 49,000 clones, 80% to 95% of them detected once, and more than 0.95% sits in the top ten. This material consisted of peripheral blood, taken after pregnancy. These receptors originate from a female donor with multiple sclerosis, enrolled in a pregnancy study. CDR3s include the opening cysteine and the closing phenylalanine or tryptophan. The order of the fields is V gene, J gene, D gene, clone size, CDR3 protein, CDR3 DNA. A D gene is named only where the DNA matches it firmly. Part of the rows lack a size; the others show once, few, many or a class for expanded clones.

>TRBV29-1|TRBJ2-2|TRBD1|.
CSVGWFPGTGPSGGELFF
TGCAGCGTTGGGTGGTTCCCCGGGACAGGGCCTTCGGGCGGGGAGCTGTTTTTT
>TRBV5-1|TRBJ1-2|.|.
CASSFTGELNYGYTF
TGCGCCAGCAGCTTTACAGGAGAACTTAACTATGGCTACACCTTC
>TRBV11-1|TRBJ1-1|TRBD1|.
CASSGRDRVGNTEAFF
TGTGCCAGCAGCGGAAGGGACAGGGTGGGGAACACTGAAGCTTTCTTT
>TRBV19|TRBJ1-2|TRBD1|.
CASSTSTGDGGYGYTF
TGTGCCAGTAGTACTTCGACAGGGGATGGGGGATATGGCTACACCTTC
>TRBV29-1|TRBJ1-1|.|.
CSVPGNTEAFF
TGCAGCGTTCCGGGGAACACTGAAGCTTTCTTT
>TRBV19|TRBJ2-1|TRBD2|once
CASSISGGNNEQFF
TGTGCCAGTAGTATTAGCGGGGGTAATAATGAGCAGTTCTTC
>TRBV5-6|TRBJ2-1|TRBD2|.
CASSFGGDNEQFF
TGTGCCAGCAGCTTCGGGGGGGACAATGAGCAGTTCTTC
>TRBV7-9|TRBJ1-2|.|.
CASTRLGGLDGYTF
TGTGCCAGCACACGGTTGGGGGGGTTAGATGGCTACACCTTC
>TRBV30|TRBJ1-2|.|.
CAWSVLRANYGYTF
TGTGCCTGGAGTGTACTGAGGGCGAACTATGGCTACACCTTC
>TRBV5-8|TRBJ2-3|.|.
CASFIFPGLDTQYF
TGTGCCAGCTTTATCTTCCCAGGACTGGATACGCAGTATTTT
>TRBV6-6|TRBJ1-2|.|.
CASSLGEILGGYTF
TGTGCCAGCAGCCTCGGGGAGATTTTGGGGGGCTACACCTTC
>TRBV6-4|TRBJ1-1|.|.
CASSAEGGTEAFF
TGTGCCAGCAGTGCAGAGGGGGGGACTGAAGCTTTCTTT
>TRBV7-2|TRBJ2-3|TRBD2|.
CASSLVGSGGAGDTQYF
TGTGCCAGCAGCTTAGTCGGTAGCGGGGGGGCTGGGGATACGCAGTATTTT
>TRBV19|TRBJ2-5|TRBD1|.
CASSNSAPGQGDETQYF
TGTGCCAGTAGTAACAGCGCCCCGGGACAGGGGGACGAGACCCAGTACTTC
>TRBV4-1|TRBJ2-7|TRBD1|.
CASSRDRGYEQYF
TGCGCCAGCAGCCGTGACAGGGGCTACGAGCAGTACTTC
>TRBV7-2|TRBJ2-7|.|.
CASTIRGTSYEQYF
TGTGCCAGCACTATCCGAGGCACTTCCTACGAGCAGTACTTC
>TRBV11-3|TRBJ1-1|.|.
CASSLRGGYTEAFF
TGTGCCAGCAGCTTGAGGGGAGGGTACACTGAAGCTTTCTTT
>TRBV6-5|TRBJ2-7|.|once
CASSTRVLYEQYF
TGTGCCAGCAGTACCCGGGTCCTCTACGAGCAGTACTTC
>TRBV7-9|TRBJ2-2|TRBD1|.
CASSQDRDTGELFF
TGTGCCAGCAGCCAGGACAGGGACACCGGGGAGCTGTTTTTT
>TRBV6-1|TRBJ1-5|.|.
CASSEGSGGKQPQHF
TGTGCCAGCAGTGAAGGGTCTGGCGGGAAGCAGCCCCAGCATTTT
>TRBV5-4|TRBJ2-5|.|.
CASSFPTEETQYF
TGTGCCAGCAGCTTCCCGACAGAAGAGACCCAGTACTTC
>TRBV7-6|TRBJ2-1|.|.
CASSPRAGGYNEQFF
TGTGCCAGCAGCCCAAGGGCTGGCGGGTACAATGAGCAGTTCTTC
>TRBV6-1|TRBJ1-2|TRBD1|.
CASRDRVSLYGYTF
TGTGCCAGCAGGGACAGGGTTTCCCTCTATGGCTACACCTTC
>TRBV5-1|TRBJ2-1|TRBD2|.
CASSLDGTSYNEQFF
TGCGCCAGCAGCTTGGATGGGACTAGCTACAATGAGCAGTTCTTC
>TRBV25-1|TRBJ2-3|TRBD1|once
CASSGDRGFGTDTQYF
TGTGCCAGCAGTGGGGACAGGGGATTCGGCACAGATACGCAGTATTTT
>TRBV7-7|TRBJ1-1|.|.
CASSSSAVRSMNTEAFF
TGTGCCAGCAGCTCCTCCGCGGTAAGAAGCATGAACACTGAAGCTTTCTTT
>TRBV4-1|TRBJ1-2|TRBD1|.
CASSQFTGGDYGYTF
TGCGCCAGCAGCCAATTTACAGGGGGGGACTATGGCTACACCTTC
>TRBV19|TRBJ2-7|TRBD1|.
CASSPGQGAREQYF
TGTGCCAGTAGTCCTGGACAGGGGGCGAGGGAGCAGTACTTC
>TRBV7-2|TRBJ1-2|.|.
CASSLWGQTYGYTF
TGTGCCAGCAGCCTCTGGGGGCAAACCTATGGCTACACCTTC
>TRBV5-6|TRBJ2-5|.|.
CASSLNPGTQETQYF
TGTGCCAGCAGCTTGAACCCCGGGACACAAGAGACCCAGTACTTC
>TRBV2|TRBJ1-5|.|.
CASSEGTPRVPQHF
TGTGCCAGCAGTGAAGGGACACCCCGAGTTCCCCAGCATTTT
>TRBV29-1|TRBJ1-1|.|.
CSVDEAARATEAFF
TGCAGCGTTGATGAGGCTGCGAGAGCCACTGAAGCTTTCTTT
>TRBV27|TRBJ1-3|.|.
CASRAGGPFGNTIYF
TGTGCCAGCAGGGCGGGAGGGCCCTTCGGAAACACCATATATTTT
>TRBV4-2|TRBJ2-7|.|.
CASSQDPLGGPLGYEQYF
TGTGCCAGCAGCCAAGATCCGCTGGGGGGGCCATTAGGCTACGAGCAGTACTTC
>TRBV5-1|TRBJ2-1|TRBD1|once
CASSHPDRYNEQFF
TGCGCCAGCAGCCACCCGGACAGGTACAATGAGCAGTTCTTC
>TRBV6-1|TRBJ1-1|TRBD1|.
CASSDPSGTGRLTEAFF
TGTGCCAGCAGTGATCCTAGTGGGACAGGGCGCCTCACTGAAGCTTTCTTT
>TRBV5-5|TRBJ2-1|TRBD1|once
CASSLGGGRHNEQFF
TGTGCCAGCAGCTTGGGAGGGGGCCGGCACAATGAGCAGTTCTTC
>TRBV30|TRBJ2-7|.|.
CAWSSGYEQYF
TGTGCCTGGAGTTCCGGCTACGAGCAGTACTTC
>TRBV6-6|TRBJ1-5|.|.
CASSYSRDQPQHF
TGTGCCAGCAGTTACTCGAGGGATCAGCCCCAGCATTTT
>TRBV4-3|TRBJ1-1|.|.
CASSRSRDSNTEAFF
TGCGCCAGCAGCCGATCAAGGGACTCCAACACTGAAGCTTTCTTT